This TCR beta chain is drawn from a study of CD8+ T cells in alopecia areata. General study findings and limits: The study found TCR sharing across patients less clear than in mice, possibly for HLA reasons. Sequencing of scalp samples also captures resident alphabeta T cells of normal skin.

Once RNA had been extracted, it was reverse transcribed into cDNA to act as the sequencing template. TCRdb's table, derived via immunoSEQ multiplex PCR, lists solely in-frame clones and lacks some. The data show some 150,000 clones, with 45% to 60% seen just once and approximately 19% held by the top ten. Both CD4+ and CD8+ T cells were separated by sorting PBMCs. To note about this clone: The antigen remains undetermined.

V gave up 5 bases and J gave up 4 bases; unmatched junction bases: 7. The CDR3 has 15 residues. CDR1 is SEHNR, CDR2 FQNEAQ, per germline (reference sequence). Sequencing was performed on CD8+ T cells sorted from blood, taken at week 0. The receptor comes from a human donor with alopecia areata. V usage is TRBV7-9 and J usage is TRBJ2-2; 7 nucleotides agree with TRBD1. The CDR3 loop reads CASSVTGTATGELFF. DNA of the CDR3: TGTGCCAGCAGCGTAACCGGGACAGCCACCGGGGAGCTGTTTTTT.